One T cell receptor (beta chain) is described in this entry. TCRdb's copy holds only in-frame clones and misses some; the assay was immunoSEQ multiplex PCR. The sample holds approximately 80,000 clones, more than 70% seen once. This specimen belongs to a study of control samples from healthy donors and cancer patients. The junction had 4 bases not matched to a gene; V was cut back by 4 bases and J by 9 bases. CDR1 is SGHAT and CDR2 is FQNNGV in the germline V gene. The CDR3 contains 14 residues. The V gene is TRBV11-2, the J gene TRBJ1-6; 9 bases fit TRBD1. The sequenced material came from blood. The TCR originated in a woman between 50 and 59 years old in good health. CDR3 bases: TGTGCCAGCAGCTCTCCGGGACAGGGTTCACCCCTCCACTTT. Protein: CASSSPGQGSPLHF.